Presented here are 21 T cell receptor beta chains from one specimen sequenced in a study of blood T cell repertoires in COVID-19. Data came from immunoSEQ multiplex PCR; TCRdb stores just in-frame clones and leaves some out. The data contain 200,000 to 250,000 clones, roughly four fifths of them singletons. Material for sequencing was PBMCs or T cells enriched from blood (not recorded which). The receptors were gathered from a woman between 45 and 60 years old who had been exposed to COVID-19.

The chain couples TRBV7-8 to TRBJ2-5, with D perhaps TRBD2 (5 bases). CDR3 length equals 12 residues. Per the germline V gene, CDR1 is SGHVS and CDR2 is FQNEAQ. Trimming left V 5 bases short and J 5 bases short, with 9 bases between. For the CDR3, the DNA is TGTGCCAGCAGCCCGGGGTGGGAGACCCAGTACTTC. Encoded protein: CASSPGWETQYF.

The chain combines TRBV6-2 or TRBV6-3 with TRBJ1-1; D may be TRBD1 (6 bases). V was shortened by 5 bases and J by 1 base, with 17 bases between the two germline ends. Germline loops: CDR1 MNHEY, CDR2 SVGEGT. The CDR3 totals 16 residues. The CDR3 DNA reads TGTGCCAGCAGTCGGGACACGGACTTAAGGAACACTGAAGCTTTCTTT. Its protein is CASSRDTDLRNTEAFF.

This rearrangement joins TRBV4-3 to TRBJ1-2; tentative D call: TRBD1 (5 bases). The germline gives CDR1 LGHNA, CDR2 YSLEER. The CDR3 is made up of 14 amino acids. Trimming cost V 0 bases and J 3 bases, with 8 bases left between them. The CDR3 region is CASSQDRAYYGYTF. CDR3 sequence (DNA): TGCGCCAGCAGCCAAGACAGGGCGTACTATGGCTACACCTTC.

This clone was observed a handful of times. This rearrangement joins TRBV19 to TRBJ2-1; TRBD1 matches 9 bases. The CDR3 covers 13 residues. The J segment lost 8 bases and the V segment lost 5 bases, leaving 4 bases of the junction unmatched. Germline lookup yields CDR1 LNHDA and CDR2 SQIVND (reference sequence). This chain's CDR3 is CASSWDRVDEQFF. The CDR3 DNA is TGTGCCAGTAGTTGGGACAGGGTCGATGAGCAGTTCTTC.

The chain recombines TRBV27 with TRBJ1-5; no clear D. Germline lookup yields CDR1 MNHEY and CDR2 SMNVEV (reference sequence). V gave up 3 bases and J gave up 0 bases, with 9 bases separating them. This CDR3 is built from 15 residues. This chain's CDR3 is CASSLGSYSNQPQHF. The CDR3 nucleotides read TGTGCCAGCAGTTTGGGCAGCTATAGCAATCAGCCCCAGCATTTT.

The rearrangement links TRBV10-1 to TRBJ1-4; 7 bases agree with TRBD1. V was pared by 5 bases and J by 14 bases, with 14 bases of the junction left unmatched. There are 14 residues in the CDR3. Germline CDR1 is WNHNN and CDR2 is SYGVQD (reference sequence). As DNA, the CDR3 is TGCGCCAGCAGTTCGCAGGGGGATCGTGGTCTTCTGTTTTTT. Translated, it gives CASSSQGDRGLLFF.

The CDR3 region is CASSQARQGGQDTQYF. The CDR3 DNA follows: TGCGCCAGCAGCCAAGCGAGACAGGGGGGCCAGGATACGCAGTATTTT. V is TRBV4-3 and J is TRBJ2-3; TRBD1 agrees at 9 bases. Per the germline V gene, CDR1 is LGHNA and CDR2 is YSLEER. This CDR3 comprises 16 residues. J was trimmed by 6 bases and V by 1 base; bases with no gene match: 8.

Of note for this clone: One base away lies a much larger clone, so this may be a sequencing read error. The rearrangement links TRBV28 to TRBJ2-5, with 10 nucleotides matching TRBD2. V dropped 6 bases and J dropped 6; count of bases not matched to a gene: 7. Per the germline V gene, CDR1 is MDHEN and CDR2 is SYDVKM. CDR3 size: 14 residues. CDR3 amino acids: CASSFSGGQKTQYF. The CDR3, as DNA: TGTGCCAGCAGCTTTAGCGGGGGGCAAAAGACCCAGTACTTC.

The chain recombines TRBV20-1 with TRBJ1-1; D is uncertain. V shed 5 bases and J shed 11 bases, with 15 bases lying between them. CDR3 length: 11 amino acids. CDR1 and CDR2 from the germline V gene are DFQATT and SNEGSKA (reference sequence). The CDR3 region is CSALVSGRAFF. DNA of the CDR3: TGCAGTGCTTTGGTTTCTGGGAGGGCTTTCTTT.

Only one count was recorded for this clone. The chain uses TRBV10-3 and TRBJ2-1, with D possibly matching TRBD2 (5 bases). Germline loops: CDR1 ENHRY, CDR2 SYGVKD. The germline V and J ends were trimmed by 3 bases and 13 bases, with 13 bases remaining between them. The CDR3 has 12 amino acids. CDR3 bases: TGTGCCATCAGTGACGGGGTTGGGGTACAGTTCTTC. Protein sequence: CAISDGVGVQFF.

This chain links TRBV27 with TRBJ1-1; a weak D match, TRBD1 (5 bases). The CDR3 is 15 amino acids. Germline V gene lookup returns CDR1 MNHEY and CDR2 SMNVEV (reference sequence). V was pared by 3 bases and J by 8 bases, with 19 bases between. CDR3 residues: CASSFLGLGAKEAFF. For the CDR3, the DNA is TGTGCCAGCAGTTTCTTAGGTCTAGGGGCTAAGGAAGCTTTCTTT.

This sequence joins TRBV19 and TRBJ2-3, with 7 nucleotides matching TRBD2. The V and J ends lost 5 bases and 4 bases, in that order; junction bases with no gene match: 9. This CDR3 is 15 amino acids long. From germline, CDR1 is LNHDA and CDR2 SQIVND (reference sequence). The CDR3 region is CASSRGDSRADTQYF. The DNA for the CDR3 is TGTGCCAGTAGTCGGGGGGACTCTCGCGCAGATACGCAGTATTTT.

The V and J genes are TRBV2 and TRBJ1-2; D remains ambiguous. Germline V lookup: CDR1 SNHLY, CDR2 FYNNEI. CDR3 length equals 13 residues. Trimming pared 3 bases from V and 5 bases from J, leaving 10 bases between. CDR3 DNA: TGTGCCAGCAGTGAGAGTAAGATATATGGCTACACCTTC. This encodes CASSESKIYGYTF. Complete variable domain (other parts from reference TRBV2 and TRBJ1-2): EPEVTQTPSHQVTQMGQEVILRCVPISNHLYFYWYRQILGQKVEFLVSFYNNEISEKSEIFDDQFSVERPDGSNFTLKIRSTKLEDSAMYFCASSESKIYGYTFGSGTRLTVV.

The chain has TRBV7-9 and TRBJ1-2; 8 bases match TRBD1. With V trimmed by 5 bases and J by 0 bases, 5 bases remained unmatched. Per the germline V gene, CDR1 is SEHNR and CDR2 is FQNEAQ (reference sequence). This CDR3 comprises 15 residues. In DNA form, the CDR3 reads TGTGCCAGCAGCCCCCAGGGACAGGCTAACTATGGCTACACCTTC. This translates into CASSPQGQANYGYTF.

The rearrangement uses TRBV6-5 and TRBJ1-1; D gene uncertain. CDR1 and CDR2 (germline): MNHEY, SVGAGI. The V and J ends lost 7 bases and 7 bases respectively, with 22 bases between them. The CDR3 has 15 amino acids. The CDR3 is CASTTRAIGPVEAFF. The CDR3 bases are TGTGCCAGCACCACGAGGGCAATTGGGCCTGTTGAAGCTTTCTTT.

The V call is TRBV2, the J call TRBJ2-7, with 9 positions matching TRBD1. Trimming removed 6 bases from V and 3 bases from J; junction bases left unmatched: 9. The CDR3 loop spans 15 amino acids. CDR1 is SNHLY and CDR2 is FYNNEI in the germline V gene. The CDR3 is CASSVTGTGFYEQYF. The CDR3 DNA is TGTGCCAGCAGCGTAACCGGGACAGGGTTCTACGAGCAGTACTTC.

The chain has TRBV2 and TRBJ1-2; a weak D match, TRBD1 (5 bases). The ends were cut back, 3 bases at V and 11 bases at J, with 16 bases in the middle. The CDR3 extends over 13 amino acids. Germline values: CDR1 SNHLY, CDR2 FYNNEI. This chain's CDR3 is CASSERGTGMYTF. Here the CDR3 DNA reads TGTGCCAGCAGTGAGCGGGGGACGGGGATGTACACCTTC.

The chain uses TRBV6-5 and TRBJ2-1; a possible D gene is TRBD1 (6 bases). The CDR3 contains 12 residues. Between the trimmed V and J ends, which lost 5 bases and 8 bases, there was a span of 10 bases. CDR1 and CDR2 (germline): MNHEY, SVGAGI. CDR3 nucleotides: TGTGCCAGCAGTCGCAACAGGGATGAGCAGTTCTTC. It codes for CASSRNRDEQFF.

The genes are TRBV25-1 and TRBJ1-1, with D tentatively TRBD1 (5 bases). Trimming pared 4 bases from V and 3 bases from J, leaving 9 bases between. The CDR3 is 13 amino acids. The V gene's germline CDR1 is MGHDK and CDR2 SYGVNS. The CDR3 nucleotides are TGTGCCAGCAGTGGGAGACAGTACACTGAAGCTTTCTTT. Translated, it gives CASSGRQYTEAFF.

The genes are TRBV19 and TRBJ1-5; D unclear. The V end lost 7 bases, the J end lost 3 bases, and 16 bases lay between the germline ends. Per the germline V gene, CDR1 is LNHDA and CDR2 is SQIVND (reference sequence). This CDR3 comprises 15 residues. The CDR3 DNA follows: TGTGCCAGTACCCCAATCAACGGGATCAATCAGCCCCAGCATTTT. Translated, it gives CASTPINGINQPQHF.

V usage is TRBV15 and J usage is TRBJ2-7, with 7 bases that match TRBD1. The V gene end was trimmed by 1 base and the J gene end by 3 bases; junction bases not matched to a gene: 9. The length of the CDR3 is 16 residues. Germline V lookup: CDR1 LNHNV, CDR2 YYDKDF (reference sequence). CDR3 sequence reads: CATSRARDRYNYEQYF. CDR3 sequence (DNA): TGTGCCACCAGCAGAGCCCGGGACAGATACAACTACGAGCAGTACTTC.